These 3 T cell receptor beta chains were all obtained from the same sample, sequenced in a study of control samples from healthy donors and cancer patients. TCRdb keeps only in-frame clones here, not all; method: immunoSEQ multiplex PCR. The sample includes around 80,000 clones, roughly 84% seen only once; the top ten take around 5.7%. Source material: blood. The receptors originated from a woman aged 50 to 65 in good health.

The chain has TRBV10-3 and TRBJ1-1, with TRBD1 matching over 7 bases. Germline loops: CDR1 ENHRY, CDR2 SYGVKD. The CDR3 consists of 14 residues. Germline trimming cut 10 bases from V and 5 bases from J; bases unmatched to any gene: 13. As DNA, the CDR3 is TGTGCCACCCTTAGTGACAGGGAGTATACTGAAGCTTTCTTT. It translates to CATLSDREYTEAFF.

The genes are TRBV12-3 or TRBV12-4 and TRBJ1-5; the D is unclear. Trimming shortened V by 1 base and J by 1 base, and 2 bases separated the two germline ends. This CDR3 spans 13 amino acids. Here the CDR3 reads CASSLGSNQPQHF. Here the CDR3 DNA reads TGTGCCAGCAGTTTAGGCAGCAATCAGCCCCAGCATTTT.

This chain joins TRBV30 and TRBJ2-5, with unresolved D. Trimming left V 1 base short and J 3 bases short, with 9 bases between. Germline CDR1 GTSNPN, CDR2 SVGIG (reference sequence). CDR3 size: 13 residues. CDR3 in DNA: TGTGCCTGGAGTGGGCAGATTGAAGAGACCCAGTACTTC. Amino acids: CAWSGQIEETQYF.